The rows below give T cell receptor beta chains drawn from one sample of a study of T cells in localized non-small cell lung cancer. The repertoire was sequenced with immunoSEQ multiplex PCR; TCRdb's copy has only in-frame clones and lacks some. The sample has around 43,000 clones; around 86% are singletons. This specimen was peripheral blood, taken before any cancer treatment. The source is a man between 18 and 49 years old with stage I lung adenocarcinoma. The CDR3 runs from the conserved cysteine through the conserved F or W. D genes are given only for firm matches. A clone size is listed for some rows: how often the clone was seen (once, few, many), or a class if it is expanded.

size	D	V	J	CDR3	DNA
-	-	TRBV2	TRBJ2-5	CASSQQETQYF	TGTGCCAGCAGTCAGCAAGAGACCCAGTACTTC
-	-	TRBV15	TRBJ1-4	CATSRGRNEKLFF	TGTGCCACCAGCAGAGGACGTAATGAAAAACTGTTTTTT
-	-	TRBV7-9	TRBJ1-1	CASDFRGTDSEAFF	TGTGCCAGCGACTTTAGGGGTACGGACTCTGAAGCTTTCTTT
-	-	TRBV27	TRBJ1-6	CASSTRQTNYSPLHF	TGTGCCAGCAGTACCAGACAGACTAATTATTCACCCCTCCACTTT
-	-	TRBV7-3	TRBJ2-2	CASSLTLVSNTGELFF	TGTGCCAGCAGCTTAACGTTGGTGTCGAACACCGGGGAGCTGTTTTTT
-	-	TRBV4-1	TRBJ1-2	CASSQVGERGPRYTF	TGCGCCAGCAGCCAAGTTGGGGAGAGGGGACCTCGCTACACCTTC
-	-	TRBV6-1	TRBJ1-1	CASSSQRGANTEAFF	TGTGCCAGCAGTTCCCAACGGGGGGCGAACACTGAAGCTTTCTTT
-	-	TRBV15	TRBJ2-3	CATSRDRGGDTQYF	TGTGCCACCAGCAGAGACAGGGGAGGAGATACGCAGTATTTT
-	TRBD1	TRBV19	TRBJ2-5	CASSMTGDVEETQYF	TGTGCCAGTAGTATGACAGGGGACGTGGAAGAGACCCAGTACTTC
-	-	TRBV9	TRBJ1-3	CASSPSKGFSGNTIYF	TGTGCCAGCAGCCCATCGAAGGGATTCTCTGGAAACACCATATATTTT
-	-	TRBV19	TRBJ1-1	CASSTRRGAAEAFF	TGTGCCAGTAGTACCCGGCGGGGGGCGGCTGAAGCTTTCTTT
few	TRBD1	TRBV5-1	TRBJ1-5	CASSPGTGGVNQPQHF	TGCGCCAGCAGCCCAGGGACAGGGGGCGTTAATCAGCCCCAGCATTTT
-	TRBD2	TRBV18	TRBJ2-3	CASKRAGARDTQYF	TGTGCCAGCAAGAGAGCGGGGGCCCGAGATACGCAGTATTTT
-	TRBD2	TRBV5-6	TRBJ2-7	CASSPRRGGLEEQYF	TGTGCCAGCAGCCCGAGGCGGGGGGGACTAGAAGAGCAGTACTTC